A selection of T cell receptor beta chains follows, all from one sample in a study of patients and donors after allogeneic stem cell transplantation. TCRdb passed the RT-PCR reads through MiXCR, listing each CDR3 protein once. Of over 350,000 distinct CDR3 sequences in the sample, around 15% are singletons; the top ten hold less than 9.5%. The specimen was blood, either unsorted or a sorted T cell fraction (not recorded which). These receptor sequences come from a human donor who was either an allogeneic HSCT recipient or a stem cell or donor lymphocyte infusion donor (not recorded which). It is not recorded whose cells these are; they may come from a transplant donor. CDR3s include the opening cysteine and the closing phenylalanine or tryptophan. A D gene is named only where the DNA matches it firmly. The size field is filled for only some rows; it gives once, few, many or a size class.

CDR3nt	CDR3aa	abundance	v_gene	d_gene	j_gene
TGTGCCAGCAGTGAATCGGGGCAGGGAGGGAATCAGCCCCAGCATTTT	CASSESGQGGNQPQHF	.	TRBV25-1	.	TRBJ1-5
TGTGCCAGCAGCGTAGATGTCCAACCCAATCAGCCCCAGCATTTT	CASSVDVQPNQPQHF	few	TRBV9	.	TRBJ1-5
TGTGCCAGCAGCTTCGGGGGTGACCAGCCCCAGCATTTT	CASSFGGDQPQHF	few	TRBV7-9	.	TRBJ1-5
TGTGCCAGCAGTTTAACAGCGGTCCAAGAGACCCAGTACTTC	CASSLTAVQETQYF	.	TRBV12-3/TRBV12-4	.	TRBJ2-5
TGTGCCAGCAGTTTAAAAGGGCACGAGCAGTACTTC	CASSLKGHEQYF	many	TRBV12-3/TRBV12-4	.	TRBJ2-7
TGTGCCAGCAGCACCTCACTAGCGGGAGGAGTAGCCCACAATGAGCAGTTCTTC	CASSTSLAGGVAHNEQFF	few	TRBV11-1	TRBD2	TRBJ2-1
TGTGCCAGCAGCTTGCCGGGGGCTGGGACAGATACGCAGTATTTT	CASSLPGAGTDTQYF	few	TRBV7-2	.	TRBJ2-3
TGCGCCAGCAGCCAAGAAGGGGGCCTTTCCTACAATGAGCAGTTCTTC	CASSQEGGLSYNEQFF	.	TRBV4-1	TRBD1	TRBJ2-1
TGTGCCATCAGTGAGTCTCTTGGGACTAGCGGGGCCAATGAGCAGTTCTTC	CAISESLGTSGANEQFF	many	TRBV10-3	TRBD2	TRBJ2-1
TGCGCCAGCAGCTCCCAAAACAGGGGGCTTGGGGCCAACGTCCTGACTTTC	CASSSQNRGLGANVLTF	.	TRBV5-1	TRBD1	TRBJ2-6
TGTGCCAGCAGCCAAGATGGAAGTGGGGGCCTGAGGGATGAGCAGTTCTTC	CASSQDGSGGLRDEQFF	few	TRBV4-2	.	TRBJ2-1
TGCAGTGCTAGGGGACAGGGGAGCGTGAACACTGAAGCTTTCTTT	CSARGQGSVNTEAFF	few	TRBV20-1	TRBD1	TRBJ1-1
TGTGCCATCAAAGCTAGCGGGAGGTCCGGGGAGACCCAGTACTTC	CAIKASGRSGETQYF	.	TRBV10-3	TRBD2	TRBJ2-5